This record looks at one TCR beta chain sequence and its context. The sample is drawn from a study of CD8+ T cells in alopecia areata. Trimming took off 1 base at V and 7 bases at J, with 8 bases between the two ends. CDR3 length equals 13 residues. CDR1 is SGHVS and CDR2 is FNYEAQ in the germline V gene. Treatment in this sample: oral pan-JAK inhibitor, 5-10 mg twice daily. Sequencing templates came from extracted RNA that was reverse transcribed into cDNA. The assay was immunoSEQ multiplex PCR, and TCRdb's table has in-frame clones only and misses some. The sample holds over 150,000 clones, about 53% seen once.

The sequence derives from a human donor with alopecia areata. The chain couples TRBV7-6 to TRBJ1-5; no firm D call. The sequencing used CD8+ T cells sorted from blood, collected at week 24, from a patient treated with tofacitinib. In nucleotides, the CDR3 is TGTGCCAGCAGCTTAGGTTTTAGCCAGCCCCAGCATTTT. Protein sequence: CASSLGFSQPQHF.